This is a list of T cell receptor beta chains from one sample in a study of T cell repertoires in cytomegalovirus infection. MiXCR, applied by TCRdb to the reads, yields one record per CDR3 protein. The repertoire holds 290,000 or so distinct CDR3 sequences, with around 10% as singletons. Input material: PBMCs. These receptors all come from a human donor in good health (CMV status not recorded). Some clones in this sample may be carry-over from other donors' samples. Both conserved end residues are part of each CDR3. The order of the fields is J gene, D gene, V gene, clone size, CDR3 DNA, CDR3 protein. The D gene is left open where the match is weak. Clone sizes are given selectively: once, few, many, or a class where the clone is expanded.

TRBJ2-1 - TRBV20-1 few TGCAGTGCTAGGCCCCGGGATGAGCAGTTCTTC CSARPRDEQFF
TRBJ1-2 - TRBV3-1 few TGTGCCAGCAGCCAAGGGGAGAGCGGCTACACCTTC CASSQGESGYTF
TRBJ1-1 TRBD1 TRBV7-2 many TGTGCCAGCAGCTCCTACAGGGGGGGGACGACTGAAGCTTTCTTT CASSSYRGGTTEAFF
TRBJ2-7 TRBD2 TRBV18 - TGTGCCAGCTCACCCCCGGGACTAGCCACCCCCTACGAGCAGTACTTC CASSPPGLATPYEQYF
TRBJ2-1 - TRBV6-6 many TGTGCCAGCAGTTACTCCGCGGACGGACGCGAGCAGTTCTTC CASSYSADGREQFF
TRBJ2-4 TRBD2 TRBV20-1 - TGCAGTGCTAGAGATAACCCCGCTAGCGGACTCTTCTCCAAAAACATTCAGTACTTC CSARDNPASGLFSKNIQYF
TRBJ2-1 TRBD2 TRBV12-3/TRBV12-4 many TGTGCCAGCAGCGGTGGCTGGGGGGGGTCCTACAATGAGCAGTTCTTC CASSGGWGGSYNEQFF
TRBJ1-5 - TRBV7-9 many TGTGCCAGCAGCTACAATACGGGCAATCAGCCCCAGCATTTT CASSYNTGNQPQHF
TRBJ1-6 TRBD1 TRBV2 many TGTGCCAGCAGTGTACAGGGGGGTTCACCCCTCCACTTT CASSVQGGSPLHF
TRBJ2-5 - TRBV19 many TGTGCCAGTAGTATACTAGGCCAGGGGCAAGAGACCCAGTACTTC CASSILGQGQETQYF
TRBJ2-7 - TRBV29-1 - TGCAGCGTTGGGGTCAGTTCCTACGAGCAGTACTTC CSVGVSSYEQYF
TRBJ1-1 - TRBV5-1 few TGCGCCAGCGGTGGACAGATGAACACTGAAGCTTTCTTT CASGGQMNTEAFF
TRBJ2-3 - TRBV20-1 - TGCAGCCACGACCGTGCTAGCACAGATACGCAGTATTTT CSHDRASTDTQYF
TRBJ1-5 - TRBV6-2/TRBV6-3 many TGTGCCAGCAGTTCCACAGCGAAGCCCCAGCATTTT CASSSTAKPQHF
TRBJ2-5 - TRBV7-3 many TGTGCCAGCAGCTCATCCCCCCCAGAGACCCAGTACTTC CASSSSPPETQYF